Detailed here is one TCR beta chain. V lost 6 bases and J lost 3, with 17 bases in between. CDR1 and CDR2 from the germline V gene are LGHNT and FRNRAP. This CDR3 contains 15 residues. Sequencing used immunoSEQ multiplex PCR; TCRdb keeps in-frame clones, though not all of them. This sample yields about 84,000 clones, of which around 88% are seen a single time; around two fifths belongs to the top ten. The sample is drawn from a study of blood T cell repertoires in COVID-19. Study-level background: T cells, B-cell-depleted T cells, or PBMCs supplied cDNA or gDNA.

The chain combines TRBV12-5 with TRBJ2-5; D might be TRBD1 (6 bases). The clonotype was recovered from a man older than 75 with active or convalescent COVID-19. The sequenced material came from peripheral blood. The chain's CDR3 is CASGPQVGAEETQYF. The CDR3 DNA reads TGTGCTAGTGGGCCCCAAGTGGGGGCAGAAGAGACCCAGTACTTC.